This T cell receptor (beta chain) originates from a study of follicular helper T cells after annual influenza vaccination. Regarding time point: 2015-2016 season, 7 days after influenza vaccination. Assay used: immunoSEQ multiplex PCR; TCRdb lists only in-frame clones, some missing. The table shows about 10,000 clones, with 70% to 90% occurring only once. The specimen comprised CXCR5+ CD38- circulating T follicular helper cells from blood, sampled 7 days after influenza vaccination. The subset was: circulating Tfh, non-naive CD4+CXCR5+PD-1+ (ICOS+CD38+ or ICOS-CD38-). This receptor was obtained from an adult who received the influenza vaccine.

The DNA for the CDR3 is TGTGCCAGCAGTTACTCGAGTGGGGGGCTGGATGAAAAACTGTTTTTT. Translating gives CASSYSSGGLDEKLFF. This chain connects TRBV6-5 to TRBJ1-4; D perhaps matches TRBD1 (6 bases). This CDR3 is 16 amino acids long. Germline-derived CDR1 and CDR2 are MNHEY and SVGAGI. The V end was cut by 0 bases, the J end by 6 bases, with 14 bases between.